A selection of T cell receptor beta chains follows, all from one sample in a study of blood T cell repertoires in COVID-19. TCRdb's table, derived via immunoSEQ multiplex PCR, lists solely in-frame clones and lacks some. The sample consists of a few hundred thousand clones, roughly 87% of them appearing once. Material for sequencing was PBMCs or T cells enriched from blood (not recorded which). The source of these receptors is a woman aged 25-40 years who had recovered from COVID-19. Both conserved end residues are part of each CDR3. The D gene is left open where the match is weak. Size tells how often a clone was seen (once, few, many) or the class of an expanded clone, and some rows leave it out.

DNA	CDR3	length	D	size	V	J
TGTGCCTGGAGTGTTGGACAGTCCATTAGCAATCAGCCCCAGCATTTT	CAWSVGQSISNQPQHF	16	.	.	TRBV30	TRBJ1-5
TGTGCCAGCAGCTCCCTGACTAGCGGGATGACCTACGAGCAGTACTTC	CASSSLTSGMTYEQYF	16	TRBD2	.	TRBV13	TRBJ2-7
TGTGCCAGCAGCCAAGGGACTAGCGGGAGTATCTGGGGCACAGATACGCAGTATTTT	CASSQGTSGSIWGTDTQYF	19	TRBD2	.	TRBV7-2	TRBJ2-3
TGTGCCAGCAGCTTGAGTTTACAGCATAATTCACCCCTCCACTTT	CASSLSLQHNSPLHF	15	.	.	TRBV5-4	TRBJ1-6
TGCGCCAGCAGCTTGCGGGGGGACACTGAGCAGTTCTTC	CASSLRGDTEQFF	13	.	.	TRBV5-1	TRBJ2-1
TGTGCCAGCAGCTACTACCAGAAGAACACTGAAGCTTTCTTT	CASSYYQKNTEAFF	14	.	.	TRBV7-8	TRBJ1-1
TGTGCCAGCAGTTTATCAAGCCTGTCTAACTATGGCTACACCTTC	CASSLSSLSNYGYTF	15	.	.	TRBV27	TRBJ1-2
TGTGCCAGCAGCTTAAATAAAGATCGCGGATATGGCTACACCTTC	CASSLNKDRGYGYTF	15	.	.	TRBV7-9	TRBJ1-2
TGTGCCAGCAGTGTCCGGGACACAAGGACAAATTCACCCCTCCACTTT	CASSVRDTRTNSPLHF	16	.	few	TRBV2	TRBJ1-6
TGTGCCAGCAGCCACTTGGCCAAAAAATTAGCGGCAAATGAGCAGTTCTTC	CASSHLAKKLAANEQFF	17	.	.	TRBV21-1	TRBJ2-1
TGTGCCAGCTCACCACCAAGTGGCAGGGGGGACGAGGAGACCCAGTACTTC	CASSPPSGRGDEETQYF	17	.	.	TRBV18	TRBJ2-5
TGCAGCGCTTCAGGCCACTCTGGAAACACCATATATTTT	CSASGHSGNTIYF	13	.	.	TRBV29-1	TRBJ1-3
TGTGCCAGCAGCCAAAACGGAGGTTGGACCGGGGAGCTGTTTTTT	CASSQNGGWTGELFF	15	.	.	TRBV3-1/TRBV3-2	TRBJ2-2
TGCGCCAGCAGTGGGGAGGACAATGAGCAGTTCTTC	CASSGEDNEQFF	12	.	.	TRBV5-1	TRBJ2-1
TGTGCCAGCAGCCCCCTTGGCAGGGCCCTCTTCTATGGCTACACCTTC	CASSPLGRALFYGYTF	16	.	.	TRBV3-1/TRBV3-2	TRBJ1-2
TGTGCCAGCAGCACGGGACACTATAGCAATCAGCCCCAGCATTTT	CASSTGHYSNQPQHF	15	.	.	TRBV5-6	TRBJ1-5
TGTGCCAGTATAGGACTTAACTATGGCTACACCTTC	CASIGLNYGYTF	12	.	.	TRBV19	TRBJ1-2
TGTGCCAGCAGCTTGTGGGCGGGGACAGGACCCCTGTGGGGTGAAGCTTTCTTT	CASSLWAGTGPLWGEAFF	18	TRBD1	.	TRBV5-4	TRBJ1-1
TGTGCCAGCAGCTCCTCCGGACAGACTGAAGCTTTCTTT	CASSSSGQTEAFF	13	.	.	TRBV7-2	TRBJ1-1
TGTGCCAGCAGCCAAGATCTGGCCGGGAGGGCCACAGATACGCAGTATTTT	CASSQDLAGRATDTQYF	17	TRBD2	.	TRBV4-2	TRBJ2-3
TGTGCCTGGAGTGGGTCGGGGGGTATGGAGACCCAGTACTTC	CAWSGSGGMETQYF	14	TRBD2	.	TRBV30	TRBJ2-5
TGTGCCACCCGACAGGGGGCAAAGTCACCCCTCCACTTT	CATRQGAKSPLHF	13	TRBD1	.	TRBV10-3	TRBJ1-6
TGTGCCAGCAGGGAGGGACTAGCGGGGGGCTACAATGAGCAGTTCTTC	CASREGLAGGYNEQFF	16	TRBD2	.	TRBV7-9	TRBJ2-1
TGCGCCAGCAGCCCTGGGACAGGAAAACGCGTCTATAATTCACCCCTCCACTTT	CASSPGTGKRVYNSPLHF	18	TRBD1	.	TRBV5-1	TRBJ1-6
TGTGCCAGCAGTCCGGGGGACCACCTAGAGCAGTACTTC	CASSPGDHLEQYF	13	.	.	TRBV28	TRBJ2-7
TGTGCCAGCAGGCCATTTCCGGGACAAAGGTCCTATGGCTACACCTTC	CASRPFPGQRSYGYTF	16	.	.	TRBV27	TRBJ1-2
TGTGCCAGCAGCCCCCTGGGGGCCTTCAATCAGCCCCAGCATTTT	CASSPLGAFNQPQHF	15	.	.	TRBV28	TRBJ1-5
TGTGCCAGCAGCCAAGGACTCGCTAACACAGATACGCAGTATTTT	CASSQGLANTDTQYF	15	.	.	TRBV2	TRBJ2-3
TGTGCCATCAGCAGGGGTACGGATGGCTACACCTTC	CAISRGTDGYTF	12	.	.	TRBV10-3	TRBJ1-2
TGTGCCAGCAGCCAAGTCGGAGGACGTACTAACTATGGCTACACCTTC	CASSQVGGRTNYGYTF	16	.	.	TRBV3-1/TRBV3-2	TRBJ1-2
TGCGCCAGCAGCTCCCTAGGCGGGAGGGCCTACTACGAGCAGTACTTC	CASSSLGGRAYYEQYF	16	TRBD2	.	TRBV5-1	TRBJ2-7
TGTGCCAGCAGCTTGCTAGCGGGACCACCCTACGAGCAGTACTTC	CASSLLAGPPYEQYF	15	TRBD2	.	TRBV5-6	TRBJ2-7
TGTGCCAGTAGTATGGGGACAGCCTCTCAAAACACCATATATTTT	CASSMGTASQNTIYF	15	TRBD1	.	TRBV19	TRBJ1-3
TGTGCCAGCAGTTTCGGGACAGCCAGCACAGATACGCAGTATTTT	CASSFGTASTDTQYF	15	TRBD1	.	TRBV27	TRBJ2-3
TGTGCCAGCAGTTACGAGGGACAGGGGTATGGCTACACCTTC	CASSYEGQGYGYTF	14	TRBD1	.	TRBV6-5	TRBJ1-2
TGTGCCATCAGCGGACAGGGGTCCGGGGAGCTGTTTTTT	CAISGQGSGELFF	13	TRBD1	.	TRBV10-3	TRBJ2-2
TGTGCCAGCAGTGGTAATTCCGTAGGGGCCCTGGGAAACACCATATATTTT	CASSGNSVGALGNTIYF	17	.	.	TRBV2	TRBJ1-3
TGTGCCAGCAGAGAAGGACTAGCGGTGACAGATACGCAGTATTTT	CASREGLAVTDTQYF	15	TRBD2	once	TRBV2	TRBJ2-3
TGTGCCAGCAGTTTGGGGGGGTATAGCAATCAGCCCCAGCATTTT	CASSLGGYSNQPQHF	15	.	.	TRBV27	TRBJ1-5
TGTGCCAGCCGATTTCAGGGCAGAACCTACGAGCAGTACTTC	CASRFQGRTYEQYF	14	.	.	TRBV28	TRBJ2-7
TGTGCCAGCAGCGTAGACGGGACAGGGGAGGAAAAACTGTTTTTT	CASSVDGTGEEKLFF	15	TRBD1	.	TRBV9	TRBJ1-4
TGCGCCAGCCGGAGGACTAGCGACCACAATGAGCAGTTCTTC	CASRRTSDHNEQFF	14	TRBD2	.	TRBV5-1	TRBJ2-1
TGTGCCAGCAGTTCGCTAGCGGGAAGAGACTACGAGCAGTACTTC	CASSSLAGRDYEQYF	15	TRBD2	.	TRBV28	TRBJ2-7
TGTGCCAGCAGCTTGAGCGGGGGGGCCAATGAGCAGTTCTTC	CASSLSGGANEQFF	14	TRBD2	once	TRBV5-4	TRBJ2-1
TGTGCCAGCAGCCCACGACTTGATGGCGTTAGCATTCAGTACTTC	CASSPRLDGVSIQYF	15	.	.	TRBV7-9	TRBJ2-4
TGTGCCAGCAGTATGGGGGGGCTATCACCCCTCCACTTT	CASSMGGLSPLHF	13	.	.	TRBV6-5	TRBJ1-6
TGTGCCAGAAACGTAGGGGGCCAGGATTCACCCCTCCACTTT	CARNVGGQDSPLHF	14	TRBD1	.	TRBV2	TRBJ1-6
TGTGCCAGCAGTGGCCTAGCGGGACAGGGGAACTATGGCTACACCTTC	CASSGLAGQGNYGYTF	16	TRBD1	.	TRBV6-1	TRBJ1-2
TGCGCCAGCAGCTTGGTACAGGGGGCCTCCTACGAGCAGTACTTC	CASSLVQGASYEQYF	15	TRBD1	.	TRBV5-1	TRBJ2-7